These 15 T cell receptor beta chains were all obtained from the same sample, sequenced in a study of response to subunit inactivated influenza vaccine listed by TCRdb under 2018. Library construction relied on RT-PCR. Sequencing took place on an Illumina HiSeq 2500. TCRdb redid the processing of the public reads, applying fastp at Q25 and MiXCR, and retained in-frame beta chains. Rows with one shared CDR3 protein collapse into an entry with the most common genes and DNA. The sample contains about 650,000 distinct CDR3 sequences, around 15% of them found a single time. The ten largest clones take up 7.6% of the sample. The material was PBMCs from blood, obtained 14 to 15 days before vaccination. The receptor source for this set is a man aged 45-60 years who received an inactivated influenza vaccine. Donor details come from another sample of the same person, matched by shared clones.

This clonotype was seen only a few times. The rearrangement uses TRBV18 and TRBJ2-7, with a tentative D call TRBD1 (5 bases). CDR3 length equals 13 residues. V lost 3 bases and J lost 4, with 10 bases in between. Germline V lookup: CDR1 KGHSH, CDR2 LQKENI. CDR3 residues: CASSPGAQYEQYF. In DNA form, the CDR3 reads TGTGCCAGCTCACCTGGGGCACAATACGAGCAGTACTTC.

This clonotype was observed at least ten times. The chain has TRBV5-6 and TRBJ2-3; weak D call: TRBD2 (5 bases). There are 14 residues in the CDR3. Trimming cost V 4 bases and J 4 bases, with 13 bases left between them. The V gene's germline CDR1 is SGHDT and CDR2 YYEEEE. The CDR3 nucleotides are TGTGCCAGCAGCCCCCGCGGGTCCGCAGATACGCAGTATTTT. It codes for CASSPRGSADTQYF.

In its sample, this clonotype was seen a few times. The V gene is TRBV3-1, the J gene TRBJ2-5; 9 bases match TRBD2. J gave up 5 bases and V 0 bases, and 13 bases lay outside the gene matches. The germline V gene has CDR1 LGHDT and CDR2 YNNKEL (reference sequence). The CDR3 length is 18 residues. The CDR3 is CASSQDLIAGAIKETQYF. The DNA of the CDR3 is TGTGCCAGCAGCCAAGATCTCATAGCGGGAGCAATCAAGGAGACCCAGTACTTC.

V and J are TRBV12-3 or TRBV12-4 and TRBJ2-5; TRBD1 aligns across 7 bases. J lost 3 bases, V lost 3 bases, and 10 bases had no gene match. The CDR3 consists of 16 residues. In nucleotides, the CDR3 is TGTGCCAGCAGTTTTCGGGCAGGGGGTAGGAAAGAGACCCAGTACTTC. Amino acid sequence: CASSFRAGGRKETQYF.

This clonotype came up a few times. Here the CDR3 reads CASSSNPYLGTGQVYGYTF. The CDR3 DNA reads as TGTGCCAGCAGCTCGAACCCCTACCTCGGGACAGGGCAAGTCTATGGCTACACCTTC. The chain carries TRBV11-1 and TRBJ1-2, with 9 positions matching TRBD1. Germline V gene lookup returns CDR1 SGHAT and CDR2 FQDESV (reference sequence). This CDR3 region has 19 residues. V trimming: 4 bases; J trimming: 4 bases; junction bases outside the gene matches: 19.

The sample holds a few counts of this clonotype. J is TRBJ2-3 and V is TRBV20-1; weak D call: TRBD1 (6 bases). Germline V lookup: CDR1 DFQATT, CDR2 SNEGSKA (reference sequence). V gave up 5 bases and J gave up 6 bases, with 12 bases separating them. There are 12 residues in the CDR3. The CDR3 DNA is TGCAGTGCTGTAGGGGGATTCGATACGCAGTATTTT. It codes for CSAVGGFDTQYF.

This clonotype was observed a few times. V usage is TRBV7-2 and J usage is TRBJ1-2; D gene unclear. Trimming cost V 4 bases and J 8 bases, with 11 bases left between them. The V gene's germline CDR1 is SGHTA and CDR2 FQGNSA. The CDR3 is 12 amino acids. This CDR3 is CASSYRRWGYTF. The CDR3 nucleotides are TGTGCCAGCAGCTACAGACGGTGGGGCTACACCTTC.

This clonotype was found a few times. This chain joins TRBV19 and TRBJ2-1; D uncertain. There are 15 residues in the CDR3. Per germline, CDR1 LNHDA and CDR2 SQIVND (reference sequence). Trimming shortened V by 3 bases and J by 0 bases, and 9 bases separated the two germline ends. CDR3 amino acids: CASSMVKSSYNEQFF. CDR3 coding DNA: TGTGCCAGTAGTATGGTGAAGAGCTCCTACAATGAGCAGTTCTTC.

At least ten counts were recorded for this clonotype. The chain has TRBV5-6 and TRBJ2-1; TRBD1 might be the D (5 bases). Germline V CDR1 and CDR2: SGHDT, YYEEEE. V was cut by 1 base and J by 5 bases, with 7 bases left in between. The CDR3 spans 13 residues. This CDR3 is CASSLIGDNEQFF. The CDR3 nucleotides read TGTGCCAGCAGCTTGATAGGGGACAATGAGCAGTTCTTC.

This clonotype has ten or more counts. The J gene is TRBJ2-2, the V gene TRBV29-1; a possible D gene is TRBD2 (6 bases). There are 13 residues in the CDR3. Germline CDR1 SQVTM, CDR2 ANQGSEA. The CDR3 is CSAGTSNTGELFF. The CDR3 region has the DNA TGCAGTGCCGGGACTTCGAACACCGGGGAGCTGTTTTTT.

There are a few counts of this clonotype. The chain combines TRBV2 with TRBJ2-5, with unresolved D. The V gene lost 4 bases and the J gene lost 0 bases, with 9 bases spanning the gap. The CDR3 sequence is 14 residues long. From germline, CDR1 is SNHLY and CDR2 FYNNEI. DNA for the CDR3: TGTGCCAGCAGTGGGGGAAGTAACCAAGAGACCCAGTACTTC. Its protein is CASSGGSNQETQYF.

The rearrangement links TRBV5-1 to TRBJ2-1; 8 bases line up with TRBD1. The CDR3 runs to 13 residues. Germline-derived CDR1 and CDR2 are SGHRS and YFSETQ. V trimming: 2 bases; J trimming: 5 bases; junction bases outside the gene matches: 0. The CDR3 DNA reads TGCGCCAGCAGCTTACAGGGGGACAATGAGCAGTTCTTC. It translates to CASSLQGDNEQFF.

The chain employs TRBV2 and TRBJ2-1, with TRBD2 identical over 12 bases. The CDR3 covers 16 residues. The germline CDR1 and CDR2 sequences are SNHLY and FYNNEI. V shed 9 bases and J 3 bases; nucleotides not matched to a gene: 9. The CDR3 sequence is CARTPSGGASYNEQFF. The CDR3 coding sequence is TGTGCCAGAACCCCTAGCGGGGGGGCCAGCTACAATGAGCAGTTCTTC. Drawing the rest from reference TRBV2 and TRBJ2-1, the complete variable domain is EPEVTQTPSHQVTQMGQEVILRCVPISNHLYFYWYRQILGQKVEFLVSFYNNEISEKSEIFDDQFSVERPDGSNFTLKIRSTKLEDSAMYFCARTPSGGASYNEQFFGPGTRLTVL.

The chain joins TRBV7-2 to TRBJ2-7, with 8 bases that match TRBD1. The J segment lost 3 bases and the V segment lost 4 bases, leaving 8 bases of the junction unmatched. CDR1 and CDR2 (germline): SGHTA, FQGNSA. The length of the CDR3 is 15 residues. CDR3 loop: CASSSRVTGVYEQYF. CDR3 coding DNA: TGTGCCAGCAGCTCACGGGTGACAGGGGTCTACGAGCAGTACTTC.

V and J are TRBV11-2 and TRBJ2-1; TRBD2 matches at 7 bases. This CDR3 is 15 amino acids long. Germline values: CDR1 SGHAT, CDR2 FQNNGV. With V trimmed by 6 bases and J by 6 bases, 11 bases remained unmatched. As DNA, the CDR3 is TGTGCCAGCAGTCCGGTGGGGGGGAGCCCCAATGAGCAGTTCTTC. It specifies CASSPVGGSPNEQFF.